This entry features one T cell receptor (beta chain) sequence. Its antigen is still unknown. Germline V lookup: CDR1 MGHRA, CDR2 YSYEKL. Trimming stripped 0 bases from V and 3 bases from J, with 12 bases between. CDR3 length: 15 residues. This sample stems from a study of chemoradiotherapy in HPV16-positive cancers. Study at large: Two HPV16-positive patients' cells yielded candidate HPV-specific clones and common motifs.

Repertoires were sampled repeatedly during chemoradiotherapy. Study-wide results and limits: HPV-specific T cells were functionally defined from only two HPV16-positive patients. Non-HPV-specific T cells did not expand in tumors during treatment, whereas candidate HPV-specific clones and E7-related motifs did.

Clones were sequenced by immunoSEQ multiplex PCR, and TCRdb holds only the in-frame ones, with some missing. The data hold about 12,000 clones, with roughly 89% observed a single time. This chain uses TRBV4-1 with TRBJ2-7; D remains ambiguous. This material was acquired from a patient who underwent chemoradiotherapy. The TCR sequence derives from a human donor with HPV-associated anogenital cancer. Here the CDR3 DNA reads TGCGCCAGCAGCCAAGAGGTCCGGACGAACTACGAGCAGTACTTC. This gives the protein CASSQEVRTNYEQYF.